These 4 T cell receptor beta chains were sequenced from one sample in a study of patients and donors after allogeneic stem cell transplantation. TCRdb processed the RT-PCR reads anew with MiXCR; each CDR3 protein has one entry. The table records 9,500 to 15,000 distinct CDR3 sequences, roughly 24% of them present only once. Sequenced: blood, either unsorted or a sorted T cell fraction (not recorded which). These receptor sequences come from a human donor who was either an allogeneic HSCT recipient or a stem cell or donor lymphocyte infusion donor (not recorded which). It is not recorded whose cells these are; they may come from a transplant donor.

This chain links TRBV7-9 with TRBJ2-2, with 9 bases fitting TRBD2. J gave up 1 base and V 5 bases, and 2 bases lay outside the gene matches. The CDR3 is 15 amino acids. Germline CDR1 is SEHNR and CDR2 is FQNEAQ (reference sequence). The CDR3 region is CASSLTSGNTGELFF. CDR3 nucleotides: TGTGCCAGCAGCCTGACTAGCGGGAACACCGGGGAGCTGTTTTTT.

This chain uses TRBV7-9 with TRBJ1-2; no clear D. The germline gives CDR1 SEHNR, CDR2 FQNEAQ (reference sequence). Trimming took off 0 bases at V and 4 bases at J, with 6 bases between the two ends. This CDR3 comprises 13 residues. The CDR3 here is CASSLAATYGYTF. CDR3 sequence (DNA): TGTGCCAGCAGCTTAGCGGCAACCTATGGCTACACCTTC.

The chain recombines TRBV6-1 with TRBJ2-3, with 7 bases fitting TRBD1. Germline CDR1 reads MNHNS; CDR2 reads SASEGT. Trimming cost V 2 bases and J 1 base; bases outside gene matches: 6. The CDR3 length is 16 residues. CDR3 region: CASSERQGWGTDTQYF. Written as DNA, the CDR3 is TGTGCCAGCAGTGAACGACAGGGTTGGGGCACAGATACGCAGTATTTT.

This clonotype was counted at least ten times. The chain recombines TRBV29-1 with TRBJ1-1, with 7 positions matching TRBD1. The CDR3 is made up of 16 amino acids. V gave up 4 bases and J gave up 3 bases; unmatched junction bases: 14. Germline V lookup: CDR1 SQVTM, CDR2 ANQGSEA. CDR3 sequence reads: CSVVPRNRGSYTEAFF. The CDR3 DNA sequence: TGCAGCGTTGTACCCCGAAACAGGGGTTCGTACACTGAAGCTTTCTTT.